Below, 16 T cell receptor beta chains from the same sample are listed, as sequenced in a study of blood T cells in healthy people across ages. Next came a second PCR, run for about 6 to 12 cycles, which used a sample-barcoded 5' primer along with a J-beta primer mix. TCRdb processed the 5' RACE reads anew with MiXCR; each CDR3 protein has one entry. Of about 1.5 million distinct CDR3 sequences in the sample, roughly two fifths were seen once. The sequencing input was blood. The receptors originated from a woman younger than 35 in good health.

V is TRBV7-2 and J is TRBJ2-7; the D gene is possibly TRBD1 (5 bases). V dropped 5 bases and J dropped 1 base, with 15 bases sitting between them. The germline V gene has CDR1 SGHTA and CDR2 FQGNSA. The CDR3 runs to 15 residues. The CDR3 region has the DNA TGTGCCAGCAGCCCGGGTTACAGGCGGTCCTACGAGCAGTACTTC. It specifies CASSPGYRRSYEQYF.

This clonotype was recorded a few times. The rearrangement joins TRBV20-1 to TRBJ2-5, with D perhaps matching TRBD2 (6 bases). Trimming left V 3 bases short and J 5 bases short, with 22 bases between. This CDR3 has 16 amino acids. The germline CDR1 and CDR2 sequences are DFQATT and SNEGSKA (reference sequence). CDR3 nucleotides: TGCAGTGCTAGTTGGGATAGCGGTCCAGGACGGGAGACCCAGTACTTC. Residues: CSASWDSGPGRETQYF.

The gene calls are TRBV2 and TRBJ2-7, with 10 bases fitting TRBD1. Germline assignment: CDR1 SNHLY and CDR2 FYNNEI. J was trimmed by 2 bases and V by 8 bases; bases with no gene match: 6. The CDR3 spans 14 residues. CDR3 nucleotides: TGTGCCAGCGCCGGGACAGGGGTAACCTACGAGCAGTACTTC. Translation gives CASAGTGVTYEQYF.

This clonotype has ten or more counts. The V gene is TRBV27, the J gene TRBJ2-7; D remains unclear. Germline CDR1 is MNHEY and CDR2 is SMNVEV (reference sequence). CDR3 length: 13 amino acids. V was pared by 6 bases and J by 0 bases, with 9 bases between. Here the CDR3 DNA reads TGTGCCAGCAGCTTACGCCGCTCCTACGAGCAGTACTTC. Translating gives CASSLRRSYEQYF.

The table lists this clonotype with many counts. The CDR3 sequence is CASSYSDQPQHF. CDR3 sequence (DNA): TGTGCCAGCAGTTACTCGGATCAGCCCCAGCATTTT. J is TRBJ1-5 and V is TRBV6-6; D unresolved. The CDR3 is 12 residues long. The V end lost 0 bases, the J end lost 5 bases, and 2 bases lay between the germline ends. Per germline, CDR1 MNHNY and CDR2 SVGAGI (reference sequence).

The table lists this clonotype with many counts. This rearrangement joins TRBV6-5 to TRBJ2-1, with TRBD2 identical over 10 bases. V was pared by 4 bases and J by 7 bases, with 7 bases of the junction left unmatched. The CDR3 is made up of 15 amino acids. In germline, CDR1 is MNHEY, CDR2 SVGAGI. The CDR3 DNA reads TGTGCCAGCAGTTCACCGGGACTAGCGACGAATGAGCAGTTCTTC. Its protein product is CASSSPGLATNEQFF.

The chain couples TRBV6-2 or TRBV6-3 to TRBJ2-5, with 10 nucleotides matching TRBD2. V shed 2 bases and J 7 bases; nucleotides not matched to a gene: 7. The CDR3 covers 15 residues. Germline CDR1 reads MNHEY; CDR2 reads SVGEGT. The CDR3 spells CASSYGLAGDGTQYF. The CDR3 DNA sequence: TGTGCCAGCAGTTACGGGCTAGCGGGGGATGGGACCCAGTACTTC.

The sample holds a few counts of this clonotype. The chain joins TRBV9 to TRBJ2-7; either TRBD1 or TRBD2 may fit D (5 bases each). The CDR3 extends over 15 amino acids. Germline V gene sequence: CDR1 SGDLS, CDR2 YYNGEE. V dropped 0 bases and J dropped 2 bases, with 12 bases sitting between them. The CDR3 DNA reads as TGTGCCAGCAGCGTAGTGGGGGAACCGACCTACGAGCAGTACTTC. It is translated as CASSVVGEPTYEQYF.

This clonotype was observed a handful of times. J is TRBJ1-1 and V is TRBV6-2 or TRBV6-3; D is unresolved. Trimming removed 4 bases at V and 6 bases at J, with 6 bases between. The CDR3 contains 11 residues. CDR1 is MNHEY and CDR2 is SVGEGT in the germline V gene. The CDR3 DNA is TGTGCCAGCAGTTCTCTCTCTGAAGCTTTCTTT. This translates into CASSSLSEAFF.

This clonotype was detected a few times. In DNA form, the CDR3 reads TGTGCCAGCAGTTTATCCGGACAATATGGCTACACCTTC. Its translation is CASSLSGQYGYTF. The V and J genes are TRBV27 and TRBJ1-2; TRBD1 might be the D (5 bases). Trimming cost V 0 bases and J 5 bases, with 7 bases left between them. CDR3 length: 13 residues. Germline loops: CDR1 MNHEY, CDR2 SMNVEV (reference sequence).

This chain links TRBV24-1 with TRBJ2-3; 13 nucleotides agree with TRBD2. This CDR3 contains 16 residues. Germline V gene sequence: CDR1 KGHDR, CDR2 SFDVKD. With 6 bases clipped from V and 2 bases from J, the junction kept 4 bases outside the gene matches. CDR3 amino acids: CATSSGLAGFTDTQYF. Written as DNA, the CDR3 is TGTGCCACCAGTTCGGGACTAGCGGGGTTCACAGATACGCAGTATTTT.

V usage is TRBV4-1 and J usage is TRBJ2-2, with 11 bases identical to TRBD1. The CDR3 runs to 16 residues. With 2 bases clipped from V and 4 bases from J, the junction kept 3 bases outside the gene matches. The V gene's germline CDR1 is MGHRA and CDR2 YSYEKL. This chain's CDR3 is CASSQRTGGPTGELFF. CDR3 DNA sequence: TGCGCCAGCAGCCAACGGACAGGGGGCCCCACCGGGGAGCTGTTTTTT.

This chain links TRBV27 with TRBJ2-1; 10 nucleotides agree with TRBD2. J was trimmed by 5 bases and V by 8 bases; bases with no gene match: 3. Per the germline V gene, CDR1 is MNHEY and CDR2 is SMNVEV (reference sequence). CDR3 length equals 13 residues. CDR3 sequence reads: CASGLAEDNEQFF. CDR3 DNA sequence: TGTGCCAGCGGACTAGCGGAGGACAATGAGCAGTTCTTC.

This clonotype was found a few times. This chain connects TRBV2 to TRBJ2-1; maybe TRBD1 (5 bases). Between the trimmed V and J ends, which lost 7 bases and 4 bases, there was a span of 14 bases. The CDR3 consists of 14 residues. Germline CDR1 reads SNHLY; CDR2 reads FYNNEI. The CDR3 DNA reads TGTGCCAGCAATTATCAGGGCACATACAATGAGCAGTTCTTC. Encoded protein: CASNYQGTYNEQFF.

This clonotype was seen more than once but under ten times. This chain links TRBV20-1 with TRBJ1-2, with 7 positions matching TRBD1. V dropped 6 bases and J dropped 5; count of bases not matched to a gene: 9. CDR1 is DFQATT, CDR2 SNEGSKA, per germline (reference sequence). The CDR3 is 13 amino acids. DNA for the CDR3: TGCAGTGCGTTGCCGGGACAGCGTTATGGCTACACCTTC. Protein sequence: CSALPGQRYGYTF.

This clonotype was observed at least ten times. This chain uses TRBV5-6 with TRBJ2-7; 9 bases agree with TRBD1. CDR1 and CDR2 (germline): SGHDT, YYEEEE. J was trimmed by 1 base and V by 3 bases; bases with no gene match: 8. The CDR3 covers 16 residues. CDR3 protein: CASSSTAGQGSYEQYF. DNA of the CDR3: TGTGCCAGCAGCTCGACGGCGGGACAGGGATCCTACGAGCAGTACTTC.